Below are 10 T cell receptor beta chains sequenced from a single sample in a study of blood T cell repertoires in COVID-19. TCRdb keeps only in-frame clones here, not all; method: immunoSEQ multiplex PCR. The data contain 150,000 to 250,000 clones, around four fifths of them singletons. Sequencing was performed on peripheral blood. These receptors originate from a human donor with acute or convalescent COVID-19. The donor label of this sample is uncertain.

This sequence joins TRBV19 and TRBJ1-2; D ambiguous. Germline CDR1 is LNHDA and CDR2 is SQIVND (reference sequence). V was cut by 6 bases and J by 7 bases, with 9 bases left in between. The CDR3 totals 11 residues. This CDR3 reads CASSSGAGYTF. Written as DNA, the CDR3 is TGTGCCAGTAGCTCCGGAGCTGGCTACACCTTC.

The gene calls are TRBV7-9 and TRBJ1-5; 7 bases align to TRBD1. Germline lookup yields CDR1 SEHNR and CDR2 FQNEAQ (reference sequence). V lost 1 base to trimming and J lost 2 bases; unmatched junction nucleotides: 5. The CDR3 loop spans 16 amino acids. Written as DNA, the CDR3 is TGTGCCAGCAGCTTAGGACAGGGCGGCGGCAATCAGCCCCAGCATTTT. It specifies CASSLGQGGGNQPQHF.

V gene TRBV10-3 combines with J gene TRBJ2-5; D uncertain. Per germline, CDR1 ENHRY and CDR2 SYGVKD. The CDR3 runs to 16 residues. Trimming took off 3 bases at V and 1 base at J, with 15 bases between the two ends. CDR3: CAISDRRGDFQETQYF. CDR3 bases: TGTGCCATCAGTGATCGGCGTGGTGACTTCCAAGAGACCCAGTACTTC.

V and J are TRBV5-6 and TRBJ2-7; D gene ambiguous. CDR3 length: 12 residues. Germline V gene lookup returns CDR1 SGHDT and CDR2 YYEEEE. V lost 1 base, J lost 6 bases, and 8 bases lay in between. The CDR3 protein is CASSLQESEQYF. The CDR3 bases are TGTGCCAGCAGCTTGCAGGAAAGCGAGCAGTACTTC.

The chain has TRBV7-9 and TRBJ1-3; D ambiguous. V lost 5 bases and J lost 8, with 16 bases in between. The CDR3 runs to 14 residues. In germline, CDR1 is SEHNR, CDR2 FQNEAQ (reference sequence). The CDR3, as DNA: TGTGCCAGCAGCCCCCTGGCCAGGCGGGACACCATATATTTT. This encodes CASSPLARRDTIYF.

V gene TRBV5-4 combines with J gene TRBJ2-1; TRBD2 aligns across 10 bases. Germline assignment: CDR1 SGHNT and CDR2 YYREEE (reference sequence). After removal of 4 bases from V and 1 base from J, the junction contained 17 bases not matched to a gene. The CDR3 contains 20 residues. The CDR3 protein is CASSPRVAGGFGGSYNEQFF. The CDR3 bases are TGTGCCAGCAGCCCCAGGGTAGCGGGAGGATTTGGTGGTTCCTACAATGAGCAGTTCTTC.

To note about this clone: The same CDR3 arises from other DNA sequences in this sample as well. The rearrangement uses TRBV20-1 and TRBJ2-3; D gene uncertain. V lost 3 bases to trimming and J lost 3 bases, with 4 bases between them. The CDR3 is 11 residues long. Looked up from germline, CDR1 is DFQATT and CDR2 is SNEGSKA (reference sequence). The DNA of the CDR3 is TGCAGTGCTAGCGGGACAGATACGCAGTATTTT. This gives the protein CSASGTDTQYF.

The chain links TRBV15 to TRBJ2-1, with D possibly matching TRBD2 (5 bases). The CDR3 has 17 residues. From germline, CDR1 is LNHNV and CDR2 YYDKDF (reference sequence). The germline V and J ends were trimmed by 2 bases and 1 base, with 15 bases remaining between them. CDR3 residues: CATSRLGERWSYNEQFF. The CDR3 region has the DNA TGTGCCACCAGCAGACTGGGAGAGAGGTGGTCCTACAATGAGCAGTTCTTC.

In its sample, this clone was seen once. The rearrangement uses TRBV20-1 and TRBJ1-2; no reliable D call. With 8 bases removed from V and 8 bases from J, the gap between germline ends came to 9 bases. The germline CDR1 and CDR2 sequences are DFQATT and SNEGSKA (reference sequence). The CDR3 is made up of 9 amino acids. The CDR3 protein is CSPGWGYTF. For the CDR3, the DNA is TGCAGTCCGGGATGGGGCTACACCTTC.

The chain has TRBV10-3 and TRBJ2-1; 12 nucleotides agree with TRBD2. Trimming took 4 bases from V and 6 from J; bases not matched to a gene: 4. This CDR3 has 15 amino acids. Germline loops: CDR1 ENHRY, CDR2 SYGVKD. The CDR3: CAISGLAGVSNEQFF. DNA for the CDR3: TGTGCCATCAGTGGACTAGCGGGAGTTAGCAATGAGCAGTTCTTC.